Each of the 3 T cell receptor beta chains below was sequenced from the same sample in a study of vaccination effects on CD4 cells after COVID-19 (dated by TCRdb to between 2022 and 2023). The antigens of these receptors remain unknown. In the ViraFEST assay, PBMC were stimulated with viral peptide pools, and antigen-specific CD4+ T cell clonotypes were then identified by expansion using TCR sequencing. After approximately 11 days of culture, CD4+ T cells were isolated with the EasySep CD4+ T cell isolation kit. PCR-confirmed SARS-CoV-2 infection had occurred in convalescent patients between March and December 2020, before the Alpha, Beta and Delta variants emerged in the United States. The library was made by the immunoSEQ multiplex PCR assay. The immuneACCESS repertoire file appears here via TCRdb, limited to in-frame rearrangements. These files lack a portion of the clones; in checked studies, under half of the deficit traces to unresolved V genes, and the cause of the others is not known. Across this sample there are 35,000 to 40,000 clones, with approximately 78% seen only once. Approximately 15% of the sample is taken by the ten largest.

Sequencing was performed on CD4+ T cells from PBMCs cultured with HCoV-NL63 spike peptides, taken before COVID-19 vaccination. The sample's cell subset or site label is to be understood as: HCoV-NL63 spike overlapping peptide pool stimulation. The receptor set was obtained from a human donor who had a prior SARS-CoV-2 infection.

This sequence joins TRBV6-2 or TRBV6-3 and TRBJ2-5, with 8 bases lining up with TRBD2. V lost 2 bases to trimming and J lost 5 bases; unmatched junction nucleotides: 7. The CDR3 has 15 residues. The germline V gene encodes CDR1 MNHEY and CDR2 SVGEGT. The CDR3 protein is CASSYLRGAGETQYF. CDR3 bases: TGTGCCAGCAGTTACCTGCGGGGGGCCGGGGAGACCCAGTACTTC.

The J gene is TRBJ1-2, the V gene TRBV6-1; weak D call: TRBD1 (6 bases). Trimming removed 2 bases at V and 8 bases at J, with 24 bases between. From germline, CDR1 is MNHNS and CDR2 SASEGT. The CDR3 contains 17 residues. CDR3 in DNA: TGTGCCAGCAGTGAATCCCCGGACAGTGCCCCCAGAGACGGCTACACCTTC. Protein product: CASSESPDSAPRDGYTF.

The table lists this clone with a few counts. The chain is built from TRBV6-6 and TRBJ2-7; 9 nucleotides line up with TRBD2. From germline, CDR1 is MNHNY and CDR2 SVGAGI (reference sequence). This CDR3 spans 15 amino acids. V trimming: 6 bases; J trimming: 1 base; junction bases outside the gene matches: 7. The CDR3 DNA reads as TGTGCCAGCAGAAGCAGCGGGGGGCAATCCTACGAGCAGTACTTC. It translates to CASRSSGGQSYEQYF.